This T cell receptor (beta chain) was sequenced during a study of T cell responses to AZD1222 COVID-19 vaccine. Overall study results and limits: Seropositive status at baseline applied to only 6 or 7 AZD1222 recipients. The reported proportion of spike-specific TCRs targeting unmutated variant regions was nearly half. Females outnumbered males among donors, who were mostly white British; clonal diversity was possibly underestimated. There were vaccine-associated CD4 TCRs across spike, dominant at 160-218 and 743-854.

Using immunoSEQ multiplex PCR, the repertoire was profiled, and TCRdb retains in-frame clones only, with some absent. The sample records 85,000 to 130,000 clones, roughly 91% being singletons. The ends were cut back, 6 bases at V and 7 bases at J, with 16 bases in the middle. The CDR3 spans 14 residues. CDR1 is MNHEY, CDR2 SMNVEV, per germline (reference sequence). For this clone: Antigen: not known.

The rearrangement uses TRBV27 and TRBJ1-5, with D uncertain. The receptor's source is an adult who received the AZD1222 COVID-19 vaccine. This specimen was peripheral blood, taken 28 days after the second AZD1222 dose. CDR3 nucleotides: TGTGCCAGCAGCGCGTGGAGGGTAGAGCAGCCCCAGCATTTT. The encoded protein is CASSAWRVEQPQHF.